The 2 T cell receptor beta chains below all came from one sample that was sequenced in a study of blood T cell repertoires in COVID-19. Sequencing was performed with immunoSEQ multiplex PCR; in TCRdb, only in-frame clones are kept and a portion is missing. The table has 150,000 or so clones, 75% to 85% seen once. The source material was peripheral blood. The receptors derive from a woman aged 45 to 65 in a cohort sampled during active or convalescent COVID-19.

The V and J genes are TRBV5-1 and TRBJ2-7; 12 positions match TRBD2. Looked up from germline, CDR1 is SGHRS and CDR2 is YFSETQ. V shed 2 bases, J shed 7 bases, and the junction held 7 bases outside the gene matches. There are 15 residues in the CDR3. The CDR3 DNA reads as TGCGCCAGCAGCTTATCACTAGCGGGGGGATATGAGCAGTACTTC. Translated: CASSLSLAGGYEQYF.

V gene TRBV7-3 combines with J gene TRBJ2-7; the match to TRBD2 covers 9 bases. The J segment lost 5 bases and the V segment lost 2 bases, leaving 4 bases of the junction unmatched. Germline V gene data show CDR1 as SGHTA and CDR2 as FQGTGA. CDR3 length: 14 amino acids. CDR3 coding DNA: TGTGCCAGCAGCTTAGCGGGGGGGAGCCACGAGCAGTACTTC. Translating it yields CASSLAGGSHEQYF.